This TCR beta chain was identified during a study of blood T cell repertoires in COVID-19. Study details: Specimens from acute and convalescent COVID-19 originated in the United States, Italy and Spain. PBMCs, B-cell-depleted T cells, or T cells were the source of the cDNA or gDNA that made up the material.

Clones were read by immunoSEQ multiplex PCR, and TCRdb kept only the in-frame ones, dropping some. The table shows approximately 290,000 clones, with approximately 90% occurring only once. The CDR3 covers 14 residues. Losses at the gene ends were 4 bases for V and 5 bases for J; bases not matched to a gene: 7. Germline CDR1 and CDR2: SGHTS and YDEGEE. The chain combines TRBV5-8 with TRBJ2-5; 8 nucleotides align to TRBD1. The specimen was peripheral blood. This receptor was identified in a woman aged 60-75 years with acute or convalescent COVID-19. CDR3 protein: CASSPGQGPETQYF. The CDR3 nucleotides are TGTGCCAGCAGCCCAGGACAGGGTCCGGAGACCCAGTACTTC.